These 25 T cell receptor beta chains were sequenced from one sample in a study of blood T cell repertoires in COVID-19. The repertoire was sequenced with immunoSEQ multiplex PCR; TCRdb's copy has only in-frame clones and lacks some. Of fewer than 450,000 clones listed, 90% are singletons. Sample: PBMCs or T cells enriched from blood (not recorded which). The receptors originated from a young man who had recovered from COVID-19.

V is TRBV5-5 and J is TRBJ2-5; D is perhaps TRBD1 (5 bases). The CDR3 runs to 15 residues. CDR1 and CDR2 (germline): SGHKS, YYEKEE (reference sequence). The V end was cut by 4 bases, the J end by 4 bases, with 17 bases between. In nucleotides, the CDR3 is TGTGCCAGCAGCATCGTTCAGGGTTTGGGAGAGACCCAGTACTTC. This gives the protein CASSIVQGLGETQYF.

The rearrangement links TRBV10-3 to TRBJ2-7; TRBD2 might be the D (6 bases). This CDR3 spans 15 amino acids. V lost 3 bases, J lost 1 base, and 13 bases lay in between. Germline V gene data show CDR1 as ENHRY and CDR2 as SYGVKD. This CDR3 is CAISDYQAGSYEQYF. DNA for the CDR3: TGTGCCATCAGTGACTACCAGGCGGGGTCCTACGAGCAGTACTTC.

The chain joins TRBV27 to TRBJ2-5; 8 nucleotides align to TRBD1. From germline, CDR1 is MNHEY and CDR2 SMNVEV (reference sequence). The CDR3 is 14 residues long. V shed 5 bases and J 5 bases; nucleotides not matched to a gene: 7. CDR3 DNA: TGTGCCAGCAGTGTGGACAGGGCCGGTGAGACCCAGTACTTC. Residues: CASSVDRAGETQYF.

The chain combines TRBV7-6 with TRBJ1-5; no firm D call. V was trimmed by 0 bases and J by 4 bases, leaving 13 bases between them. Looked up from germline, CDR1 is SGHVS and CDR2 is FNYEAQ. The CDR3 totals 16 residues. CDR3 residues: CASSLAPRAANQPQHF. CDR3 DNA: TGTGCCAGCAGCTTAGCCCCGCGGGCCGCAAATCAGCCCCAGCATTTT.

The gene calls are TRBV5-1 and TRBJ2-1; 7 nucleotides line up with TRBD2. The CDR3 is 16 amino acids. Per the germline V gene, CDR1 is SGHRS and CDR2 is YFSETQ. V shed 0 bases and J 6 bases; nucleotides not matched to a gene: 9. CDR3 nucleotide sequence: TGCGCCAGCAGCTTGGAGGGTCCTAGCGGTGGCAATGAGCAGTTCTTC. It encodes CASSLEGPSGGNEQFF.

The rearrangement uses TRBV27 and TRBJ1-5, with 10 bases aligning to TRBD1. CDR1 and CDR2 (germline): MNHEY, SMNVEV (reference sequence). The length of the CDR3 is 17 residues. The junction had 12 bases not matched to a gene; V was cut back by 4 bases and J by 6 bases. In DNA form, the CDR3 reads TGTGCCAGCAGTTCCCGACAGGGGGCGAGTATTACTCAGCCCCAGCATTTT. Encoded protein: CASSSRQGASITQPQHF.

The chain is built from TRBV11-2 and TRBJ2-1; 9 nucleotides align to TRBD2. Looked up from germline, CDR1 is SGHAT and CDR2 is FQNNGV. There are 15 residues in the CDR3. V trimming: 5 bases; J trimming: 2 bases; junction bases outside the gene matches: 4. Written as DNA, the CDR3 is TGTGCCAGCAGCCAAGCGGGGGGTACCTACAATGAGCAGTTCTTC. It is translated as CASSQAGGTYNEQFF.

The V and J genes are TRBV7-9 and TRBJ1-1; 9 bases align to TRBD1. Germline values: CDR1 SEHNR, CDR2 FQNEAQ (reference sequence). The CDR3 contains 16 residues. The V gene end was trimmed by 2 bases and the J gene end by 7 bases; junction bases not matched to a gene: 11. This CDR3 is CASSLPTGGPLVEAFF. CDR3 bases: TGTGCCAGCAGCTTACCAACAGGGGGCCCTTTGGTTGAAGCTTTCTTT.

The chain combines TRBV19 with TRBJ1-2; the D is unclear. Between the trimmed V and J ends, which lost 4 bases and 0 bases, there was a span of 12 bases. The CDR3 length is 15 residues. Germline assignment: CDR1 LNHDA and CDR2 SQIVND (reference sequence). CDR3 amino acids: CASSKDGLANYGYTF. The CDR3 nucleotides read TGTGCCAGTAGTAAGGACGGACTAGCTAACTATGGCTACACCTTC.

V gene TRBV11-3 combines with J gene TRBJ2-7, with a possible D match to TRBD1 (6 bases). V lost 5 bases to trimming and J lost 2 bases, with 7 bases between them. This CDR3 is 12 amino acids long. The germline gives CDR1 SGHNT, CDR2 YENEEA. The CDR3 loop reads CASSDRPYEQYF. The CDR3, as DNA: TGTGCCAGCAGCGACAGGCCCTACGAGCAGTACTTC.

This chain connects TRBV5-6 to TRBJ1-1; no reliable D call. The ends were cut back, 0 bases at V and 1 base at J, with 10 bases in the middle. Looked up from germline, CDR1 is SGHDT and CDR2 is YYEEEE. The CDR3 consists of 15 residues. The CDR3 region has the DNA TGTGCCAGCAGCTTGGAGAGGTCCGGGAACACTGAAGCTTTCTTT. This translates into CASSLERSGNTEAFF.

V is TRBV11-2 and J is TRBJ2-1; TRBD2 matches at 11 bases. J was trimmed by 5 bases and V by 4 bases; bases with no gene match: 4. This CDR3 spans 15 amino acids. From germline, CDR1 is SGHAT and CDR2 FQNNGV. The CDR3: CASSWGLAVNNEQFF. The CDR3 region has the DNA TGTGCCAGCAGCTGGGGACTAGCGGTGAACAATGAGCAGTTCTTC.

The J gene is TRBJ1-1, the V gene TRBV5-4; no clear D gene. The CDR3 totals 13 residues. Germline values: CDR1 SGHNT, CDR2 YYREEE (reference sequence). V was trimmed by 0 bases and J by 6 bases, leaving 9 bases between them. In DNA, the CDR3 is TGTGCCAGCAGCTTGGATATATCCCCTGAAGCTTTCTTT. Its protein product is CASSLDISPEAFF.

The chain recombines TRBV2 with TRBJ1-1; D call uncertain. The V end was cut by 8 bases, the J end by 8 bases, with 12 bases between. The CDR3 contains 11 residues. Germline V gene sequence: CDR1 SNHLY, CDR2 FYNNEI. The chain's CDR3 is CASLSGIEAFF. Here the CDR3 DNA reads TGTGCCAGCTTGTCCGGGATCGAAGCTTTCTTT.

This rearrangement joins TRBV29-1 to TRBJ1-2; D not resolved. Trimming removed 4 bases at V and 4 bases at J, with 16 bases between. There are 14 residues in the CDR3. Germline V gene data show CDR1 as SQVTM and CDR2 as ANQGSEA. The CDR3, as DNA: TGCAGCGTTGCGTGGGCAGGAAGCTTCTATGGCTACACCTTC. Translating gives CSVAWAGSFYGYTF.

The chain couples TRBV6-5 to TRBJ1-3; D is unresolved. Between the trimmed V and J ends, which lost 6 bases and 2 bases, there was a span of 11 bases. The CDR3 is 14 residues long. Germline loops: CDR1 MNHEY, CDR2 SVGAGI. This CDR3 is CASSRSGAGNTIYF. DNA of the CDR3: TGTGCCAGCAGCCGCTCCGGGGCTGGAAACACCATATATTTT.

The chain joins TRBV30 to TRBJ1-5, with D unresolved. Per germline, CDR1 GTSNPN and CDR2 SVGIG (reference sequence). This CDR3 has 14 residues. V was cut by 2 bases and J by 4 bases, with 12 bases left in between. CDR3 nucleotides: TGTGCCTGGAGTCGTTGGCCCTTAAATCAGCCCCAGCATTTT. Its protein product is CAWSRWPLNQPQHF.

The chain combines TRBV7-3 with TRBJ1-6; 7 positions agree with TRBD1. This CDR3 spans 15 amino acids. Germline values: CDR1 SGHTA, CDR2 FQGTGA. The V gene end was trimmed by 5 bases and the J gene end by 2 bases; junction bases not matched to a gene: 3. The CDR3 coding sequence is TGTGCCAGCAGCGAGGGGACAGCCTATAATTCACCCCTCCACTTT. Protein product: CASSEGTAYNSPLHF.

The rearrangement links TRBV24-1 to TRBJ2-1; 7 bases map to TRBD2. Germline CDR1 reads KGHDR; CDR2 reads SFDVKD. V gave up 4 bases and J gave up 13 bases; unmatched junction bases: 18. CDR3 length: 16 residues. This CDR3 is CATSESRRTGGRDQFF. The CDR3 bases are TGTGCCACCAGTGAGAGTAGGAGAACCGGGGGGAGGGATCAGTTCTTC.

V and J are TRBV9 and TRBJ1-5; 7 bases map to TRBD1. The germline V gene encodes CDR1 SGDLS and CDR2 YYNGEE. The CDR3 runs to 15 residues. The V and J ends lost 4 bases and 6 bases, in that order; junction bases with no gene match: 10. CDR3 protein: CASSPRAGGSQPQHF. CDR3 nucleotides: TGTGCCAGCAGCCCCCGGGCAGGGGGTAGTCAGCCCCAGCATTTT.

The chain combines TRBV6-5 with TRBJ1-4, with TRBD1 identical over 9 bases. CDR1 and CDR2 (germline): MNHEY, SVGAGI. The CDR3 runs 15 residues. V lost 6 bases, J lost 1 base, and 3 bases stayed unmatched. The CDR3: CASSVGQGTNEKLFF. The CDR3 region has the DNA TGTGCCAGCAGCGTGGGACAGGGAACTAATGAAAAACTGTTTTTT.

In this sample, this clone turned up once. The J gene is TRBJ1-2, the V gene TRBV6-2 or TRBV6-3, with D possibly TRBD1 on 5 matching bases. This CDR3 is 14 amino acids long. V lost 4 bases, J lost 2 bases, and 11 bases lay in between. Germline values: CDR1 MNHEY, CDR2 SVGEGT. The CDR3 nucleotides are TGTGCCAGCAGTTCCACGGGGGGGAACTATGGCTACACCTTC. Amino acids: CASSSTGGNYGYTF.

V is TRBV28 and J is TRBJ1-1; TRBD1 aligns across 8 bases. Germline V lookup: CDR1 MDHEN, CDR2 SYDVKM. The CDR3 runs 15 residues. V lost 6 bases to trimming and J lost 5 bases; unmatched junction nucleotides: 11. CDR3 DNA: TGTGCCAGCAGCTTGCCGGGACAGGCAGGAACTGAAGCTTTCTTT. This translates into CASSLPGQAGTEAFF.

This sequence joins TRBV6-5 and TRBJ1-2; the D gene is possibly TRBD1 (6 bases). Germline CDR1 and CDR2: MNHEY and SVGAGI. V lost 8 bases, J lost 5 bases, and 12 bases lay in between. There are 12 residues in the CDR3. This CDR3 reads CASGFQGYGYTF. CDR3 nucleotide sequence: TGTGCCAGCGGGTTTCAGGGGTATGGCTACACCTTC.

The chain recombines TRBV5-1 with TRBJ2-2, with 7 bases fitting TRBD2. The length of the CDR3 is 16 residues. V gave up 4 bases and J gave up 7 bases; unmatched junction bases: 13. In germline, CDR1 is SGHRS, CDR2 YFSETQ. CDR3 DNA sequence: TGCGCCAGCAGCCCACTCGGGGGGAGGTCGGTCGGGGAGCTGTTTTTT. Translating gives CASSPLGGRSVGELFF.